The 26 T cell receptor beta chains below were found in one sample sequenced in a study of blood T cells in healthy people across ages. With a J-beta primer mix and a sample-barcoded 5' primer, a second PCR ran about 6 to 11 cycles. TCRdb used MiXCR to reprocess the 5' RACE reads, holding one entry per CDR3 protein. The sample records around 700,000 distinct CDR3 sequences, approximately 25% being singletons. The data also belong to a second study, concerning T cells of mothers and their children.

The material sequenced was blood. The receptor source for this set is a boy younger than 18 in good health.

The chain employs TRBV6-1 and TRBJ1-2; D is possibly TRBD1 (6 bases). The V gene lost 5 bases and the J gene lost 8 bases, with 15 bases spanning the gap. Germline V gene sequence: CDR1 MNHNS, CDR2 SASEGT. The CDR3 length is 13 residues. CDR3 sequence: CASSTQGPYGYTF. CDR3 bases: TGTGCCAGCAGTACACAGGGCCCGTACGGCTACACCTTC.

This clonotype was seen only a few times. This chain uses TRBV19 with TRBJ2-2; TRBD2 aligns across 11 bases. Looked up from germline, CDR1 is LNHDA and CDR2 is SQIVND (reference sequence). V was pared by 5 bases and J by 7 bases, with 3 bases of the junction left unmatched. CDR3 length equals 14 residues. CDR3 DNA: TGTGCCAGTAGTTCTGGGACTAGCGGCGGGGAGCTGTTTTTT. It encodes CASSSGTSGGELFF.

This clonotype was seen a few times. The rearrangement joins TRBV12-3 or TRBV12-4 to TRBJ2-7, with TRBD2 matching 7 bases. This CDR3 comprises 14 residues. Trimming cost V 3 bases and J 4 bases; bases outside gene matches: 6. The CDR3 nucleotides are TGTGCCAGCAGTTTCGGCCTAGCGGAATACGAGCAGTACTTC. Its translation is CASSFGLAEYEQYF.

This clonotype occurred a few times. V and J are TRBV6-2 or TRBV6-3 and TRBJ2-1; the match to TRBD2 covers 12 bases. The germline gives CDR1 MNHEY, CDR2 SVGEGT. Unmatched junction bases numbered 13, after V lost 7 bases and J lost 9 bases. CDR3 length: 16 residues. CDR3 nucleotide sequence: TGTGCCAGCAACTCTGGACTAGCGGGAAACTTTGGTGAGCAGTTCTTC. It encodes CASNSGLAGNFGEQFF.

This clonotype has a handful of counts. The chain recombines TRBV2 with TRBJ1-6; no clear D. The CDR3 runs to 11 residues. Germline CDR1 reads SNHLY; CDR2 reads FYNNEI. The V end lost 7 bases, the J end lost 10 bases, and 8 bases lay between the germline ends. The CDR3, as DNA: TGTGCCAGCACTGACAAGTCACCCCTCCACTTT. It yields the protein CASTDKSPLHF.

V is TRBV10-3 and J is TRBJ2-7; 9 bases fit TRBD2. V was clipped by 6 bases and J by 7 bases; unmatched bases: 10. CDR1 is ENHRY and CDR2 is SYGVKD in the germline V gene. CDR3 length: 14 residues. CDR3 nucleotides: TGTGCCATCAGACCGGGACTAGCCGGGGAGGAGCAGTACTTC. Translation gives CAIRPGLAGEEQYF.

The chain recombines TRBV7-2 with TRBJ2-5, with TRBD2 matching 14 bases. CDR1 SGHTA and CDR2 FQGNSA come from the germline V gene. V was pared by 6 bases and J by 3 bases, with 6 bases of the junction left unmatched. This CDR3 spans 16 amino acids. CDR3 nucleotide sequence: TGTGCCAGCAGTCTTAGGACTAGCGGGGGGAAAGAGACCCAGTACTTC. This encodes CASSLRTSGGKETQYF.

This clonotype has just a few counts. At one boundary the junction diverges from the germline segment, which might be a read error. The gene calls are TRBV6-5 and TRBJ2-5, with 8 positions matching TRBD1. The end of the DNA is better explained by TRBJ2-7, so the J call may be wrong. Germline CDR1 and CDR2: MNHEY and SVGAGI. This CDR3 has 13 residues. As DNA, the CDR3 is TGTGCCCGCAGGCGGACAGGGACCTACGAGCAGTACTTC. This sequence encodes CARRRTGTYEQYF.

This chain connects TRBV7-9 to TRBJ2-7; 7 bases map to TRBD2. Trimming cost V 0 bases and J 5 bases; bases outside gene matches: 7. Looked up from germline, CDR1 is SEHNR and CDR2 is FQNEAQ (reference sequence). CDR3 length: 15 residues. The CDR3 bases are TGTGCCAGCAGCTTAGCCGGACTAGGGATGCACGAGCAGTACTTC. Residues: CASSLAGLGMHEQYF.

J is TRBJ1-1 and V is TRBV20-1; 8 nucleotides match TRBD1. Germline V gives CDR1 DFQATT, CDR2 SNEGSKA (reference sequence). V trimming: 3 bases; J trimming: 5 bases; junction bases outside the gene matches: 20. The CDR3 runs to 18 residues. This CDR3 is CSARNTGSGQGFLTEAFF. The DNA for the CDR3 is TGCAGTGCTAGGAACACGGGGTCCGGACAGGGATTCCTGACTGAAGCTTTCTTT.

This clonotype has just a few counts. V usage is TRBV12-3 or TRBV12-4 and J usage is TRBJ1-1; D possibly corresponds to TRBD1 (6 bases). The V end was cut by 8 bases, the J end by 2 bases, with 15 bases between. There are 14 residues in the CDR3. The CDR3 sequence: CASSKQTGNTEAFF. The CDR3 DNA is TGTGCCAGCTCGAAGCAGACAGGAAACACTGAAGCTTTCTTT.

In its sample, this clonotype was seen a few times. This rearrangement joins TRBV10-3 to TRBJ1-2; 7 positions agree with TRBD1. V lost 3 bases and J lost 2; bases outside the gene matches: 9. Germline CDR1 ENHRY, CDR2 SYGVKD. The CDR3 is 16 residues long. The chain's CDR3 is CAISEWTGKNNYGYTF. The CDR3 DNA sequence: TGTGCCATCAGTGAATGGACAGGAAAAAACAACTATGGCTACACCTTC.

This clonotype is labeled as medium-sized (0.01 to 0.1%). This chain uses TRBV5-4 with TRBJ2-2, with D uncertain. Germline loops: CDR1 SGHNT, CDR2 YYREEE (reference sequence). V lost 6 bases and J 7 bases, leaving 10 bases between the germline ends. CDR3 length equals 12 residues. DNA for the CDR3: TGTGCCAGCAAAGGGCTCAGCGGGGAGCTGTTTTTT. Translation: CASKGLSGELFF.

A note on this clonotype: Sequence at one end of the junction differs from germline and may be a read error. The CDR3 loop reads CASRELGTGRTDAQYF. In DNA form, the CDR3 reads TGTGCCAGCAGAGAACTCGGGACAGGGAGGACAGATGCGCAGTATTTT. The chain employs TRBV12-3 or TRBV12-4 and TRBJ2-3, with 9 positions matching TRBD1. The CDR3 is made up of 16 amino acids.

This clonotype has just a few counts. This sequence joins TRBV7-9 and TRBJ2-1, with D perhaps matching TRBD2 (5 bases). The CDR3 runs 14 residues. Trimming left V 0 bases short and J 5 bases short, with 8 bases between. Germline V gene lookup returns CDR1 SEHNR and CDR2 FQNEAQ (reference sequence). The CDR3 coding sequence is TGTGCCAGCAGCTTAGCGCTGACTAACAATGAGCAGTTCTTC. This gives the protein CASSLALTNNEQFF.

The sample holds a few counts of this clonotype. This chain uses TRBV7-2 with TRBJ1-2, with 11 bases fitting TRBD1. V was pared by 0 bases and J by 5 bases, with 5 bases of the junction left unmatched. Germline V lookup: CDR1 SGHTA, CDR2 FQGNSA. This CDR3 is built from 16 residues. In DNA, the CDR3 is TGTGCCAGCAGCTTAGCCCTGGGACAGGGGGGGTATGGCTACACCTTC. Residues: CASSLALGQGGYGYTF.

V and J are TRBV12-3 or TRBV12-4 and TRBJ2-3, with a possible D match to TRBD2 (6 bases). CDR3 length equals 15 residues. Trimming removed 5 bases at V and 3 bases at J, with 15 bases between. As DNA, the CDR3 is TGTGCCAGCAGTCCCGGTCCGGGAGAGACAGATACGCAGTATTTT. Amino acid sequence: CASSPGPGETDTQYF.

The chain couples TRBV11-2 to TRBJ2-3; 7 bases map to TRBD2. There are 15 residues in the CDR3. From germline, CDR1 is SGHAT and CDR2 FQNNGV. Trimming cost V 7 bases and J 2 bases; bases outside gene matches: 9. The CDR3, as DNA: TGTGCCAGCACCCTCGGGAGCGGGACCACAGATACGCAGTATTTT. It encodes CASTLGSGTTDTQYF.

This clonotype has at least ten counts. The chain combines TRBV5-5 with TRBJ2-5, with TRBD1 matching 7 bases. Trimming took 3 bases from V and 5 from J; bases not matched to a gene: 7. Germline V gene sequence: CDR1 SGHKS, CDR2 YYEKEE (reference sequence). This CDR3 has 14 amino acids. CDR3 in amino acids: CASSSGDSRETQYF. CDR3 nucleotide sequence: TGTGCCAGCAGCTCCGGGGACAGCCGGGAGACCCAGTACTTC. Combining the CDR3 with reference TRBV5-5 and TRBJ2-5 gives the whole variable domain DAGVTQSPTHLIKTRGQQVTLRCSPISGHKSVSWYQQVLGQGPQFIFQYYEKEERGRGNFPDRFSARQFPNYSSELNVNALLLGDSALYLCASSSGDSRETQYFGPGTRLLVL.

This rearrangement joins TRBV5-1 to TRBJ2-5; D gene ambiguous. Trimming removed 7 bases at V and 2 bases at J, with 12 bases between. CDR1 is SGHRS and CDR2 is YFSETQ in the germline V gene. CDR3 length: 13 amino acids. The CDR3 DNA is TGCGCCAGCGCCCTACACAGTCAAGAGACCCAGTACTTC. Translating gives CASALHSQETQYF.

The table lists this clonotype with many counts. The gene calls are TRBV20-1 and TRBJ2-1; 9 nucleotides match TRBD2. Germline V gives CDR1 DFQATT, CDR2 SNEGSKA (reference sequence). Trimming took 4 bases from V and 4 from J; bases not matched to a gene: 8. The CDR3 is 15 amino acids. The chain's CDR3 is CSATLAGSYYNEQFF. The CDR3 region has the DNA TGCAGTGCTACCCTAGCGGGGAGTTATTACAATGAGCAGTTCTTC.

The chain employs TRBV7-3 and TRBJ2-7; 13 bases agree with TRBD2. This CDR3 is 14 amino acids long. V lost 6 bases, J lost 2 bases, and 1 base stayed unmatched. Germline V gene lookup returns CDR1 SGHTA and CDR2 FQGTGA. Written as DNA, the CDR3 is TGTGCCAGCAGGACTAGCGGGAGGACCTACGAGCAGTACTTC. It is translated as CASRTSGRTYEQYF.

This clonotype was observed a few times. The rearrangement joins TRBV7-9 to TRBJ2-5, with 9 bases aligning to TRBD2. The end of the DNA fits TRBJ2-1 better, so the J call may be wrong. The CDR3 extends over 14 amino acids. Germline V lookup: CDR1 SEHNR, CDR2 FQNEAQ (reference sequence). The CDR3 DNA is TGTGCCAGCAGCTTGGGTAGCGGGAGAGATGAGCAGTTCTTC. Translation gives CASSLGSGRDEQFF.

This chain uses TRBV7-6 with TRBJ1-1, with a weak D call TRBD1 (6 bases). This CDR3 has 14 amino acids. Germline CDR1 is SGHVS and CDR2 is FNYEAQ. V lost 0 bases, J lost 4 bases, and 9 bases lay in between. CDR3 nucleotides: TGTGCCAGCAGCTTAGCCGGGGGGGCCACTGAAGCTTTCTTT. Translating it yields CASSLAGGATEAFF.

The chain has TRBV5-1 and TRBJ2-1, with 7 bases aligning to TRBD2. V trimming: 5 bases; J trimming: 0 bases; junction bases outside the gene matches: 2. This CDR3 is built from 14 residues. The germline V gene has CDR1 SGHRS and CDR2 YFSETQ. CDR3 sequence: CASSLAVSYNEQFF. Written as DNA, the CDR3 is TGCGCCAGCAGTCTAGCGGTCTCCTACAATGAGCAGTTCTTC.

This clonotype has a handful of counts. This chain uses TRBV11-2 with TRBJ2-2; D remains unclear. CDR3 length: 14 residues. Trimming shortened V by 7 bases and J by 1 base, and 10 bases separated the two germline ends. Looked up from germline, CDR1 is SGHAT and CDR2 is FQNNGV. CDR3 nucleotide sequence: TGTGCCAGCACCCTGAGTAGGAACACCGGGGAGCTGTTTTTT. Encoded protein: CASTLSRNTGELFF.